One and the same sample provided the 29 T cell receptor beta chains below, sequenced in a study of CD8 T cells in Susac syndrome. RNA was extracted with the RNeasy kit, and a quantity of roughly 0.45 to 1 ug was reverse transcribed using random hexamers. TCRdb fed the immunoSEQ multiplex PCR reads into MiXCR, producing one record per CDR3 protein. Altogether 150,000 to 200,000 distinct CDR3 sequences are present, approximately 94% being singletons, with the ten largest covering about 0.1%. The specimen sequenced was CD4+ T cells from PBMCs. All receptors come from a human donor with multiple sclerosis.

The chain has TRBV18 and TRBJ2-5; D is possibly TRBD1 or TRBD2 (6 bases each). CDR3 length: 15 residues. Trimming removed 6 bases from V and 6 bases from J, with 20 bases in between. Germline lookup yields CDR1 KGHSH and CDR2 LQKENI. The CDR3 nucleotides read TGTGCCAGCTCCGACGGTCGGGGGCGAGGTCAGACCCAGTACTTC. It encodes CASSDGRGRGQTQYF.

This clonotype came up a few times. The gene calls are TRBV27 and TRBJ2-2; no definite D call. Between the trimmed V and J ends, which lost 5 bases and 1 base, there was a span of 8 bases. Germline CDR1 reads MNHEY; CDR2 reads SMNVEV (reference sequence). The CDR3 has 14 residues. CDR3 in amino acids: CASSQRQNTGELFF. Written as DNA, the CDR3 is TGTGCCAGCAGTCAACGACAGAACACCGGGGAGCTGTTTTTT.

J is TRBJ1-2 and V is TRBV4-2; D is unresolved. The length of the CDR3 is 14 residues. Trimming pared 4 bases from V and 7 bases from J, leaving 16 bases between. Germline V CDR1 and CDR2: LGHNA, YNFKEQ. Written as DNA, the CDR3 is TGTGCCAGCAGCCCCCCAGCCGGCCAGAGTGGCTACACCTTC. This translates into CASSPPAGQSGYTF.

The chain combines TRBV7-9 with TRBJ2-5; weak D call: TRBD2 (5 bases). CDR3 length: 11 residues. Per the germline V gene, CDR1 is SEHNR and CDR2 is FQNEAQ (reference sequence). V was cut by 4 bases and J by 8 bases, with 8 bases left in between. CDR3 amino acids: CASSSEVTQYF. The CDR3 nucleotides read TGTGCCAGCAGCTCGGAGGTAACCCAGTACTTC.

The chain joins TRBV5-4 to TRBJ1-3; no reliable D call. Germline V gives CDR1 SGHNT, CDR2 YYREEE (reference sequence). The CDR3 consists of 14 residues. Trimming cost V 4 bases and J 0 bases, with 8 bases left between them. Here the CDR3 reads CASSQGNSGNTIYF. CDR3 bases: TGTGCCAGCAGCCAAGGCAACTCTGGAAACACCATATATTTT.

The chain employs TRBV3-1 and TRBJ2-2; unclear D gene. CDR3 length: 14 amino acids. CDR1 LGHDT and CDR2 YNNKEL come from the germline V gene (reference sequence). Trimming shortened V by 1 base and J by 4 bases, and 7 bases separated the two germline ends. The CDR3: CASSQVGVTGELFF. CDR3 in DNA: TGTGCCAGCAGCCAAGTCGGAGTCACCGGGGAGCTGTTTTTT.

The rearrangement links TRBV20-1 to TRBJ2-2, with D possibly TRBD1 on 5 matching bases. This CDR3 region has 14 residues. Looked up from germline, CDR1 is DFQATT and CDR2 is SNEGSKA (reference sequence). Between the trimmed V and J ends, which lost 5 bases and 3 bases, there was a span of 13 bases. The CDR3 reads CSASRAGYTGELFF. The CDR3 DNA reads as TGCAGTGCTTCCCGAGCAGGGTACACCGGGGAGCTGTTTTTT.

The chain links TRBV24-1 to TRBJ1-1; D uncertain. The CDR3 covers 14 residues. V was pared by 5 bases and J by 3 bases, with 12 bases between. Germline loops: CDR1 KGHDR, CDR2 SFDVKD. CDR3 DNA: TGTGCCACCAGTGGGGAGGGCATTCACACTGAAGCTTTCTTT. Translation: CATSGEGIHTEAFF.

V gene TRBV11-2 combines with J gene TRBJ1-5, with a weak D call TRBD1 (5 bases). CDR3 length: 15 residues. Trimming stripped 7 bases from V and 6 bases from J, with 19 bases between. The V gene's germline CDR1 is SGHAT and CDR2 FQNNGV. As DNA, the CDR3 is TGTGCCAGCACCAATTCAGCCCCGAGGGGTCAGCCCCAGCATTTT. This translates into CASTNSAPRGQPQHF.

The chain uses TRBV6-5 and TRBJ2-3; 9 bases are a match to TRBD2. The CDR3 covers 16 residues. Germline values: CDR1 MNHEY, CDR2 SVGAGI. V was pared by 0 bases and J by 2 bases, with 3 bases of the junction left unmatched. The CDR3 DNA is TGTGCCAGCAGTTACTCGGGACTAGCAGACACAGATACGCAGTATTTT. This codes for CASSYSGLADTDTQYF.

This clonotype was seen just once. The chain uses TRBV3-1 and TRBJ1-2; no firm D call. The V end lost 4 bases, the J end lost 8 bases, and 14 bases lay between the germline ends. Germline values: CDR1 LGHDT, CDR2 YNNKEL (reference sequence). The CDR3 extends over 13 amino acids. In DNA, the CDR3 is TGTGCCAGCAGCCCCCTAGAACAAAGAGGCTACACCTTC. Its translation is CASSPLEQRGYTF.

This clonotype was seen a single time. The chain recombines TRBV30 with TRBJ2-3, with TRBD1 identical over 9 bases. The V segment lost 8 bases and the J segment 5 bases; nucleotides outside the gene matches: 5. Looked up from germline, CDR1 is GTSNPN and CDR2 is SVGIG (reference sequence). This CDR3 spans 12 amino acids. CDR3 sequence: CALDRGLDTQYF. CDR3 bases: TGTGCCCTGGACAGGGGTCTAGATACGCAGTATTTT.

With respect to this clonotype: One end of the junction fails to match germline, which may point to a read error. This sequence joins TRBV4-1 and TRBJ2-3; D gene unclear. The CDR3 length is 14 residues. Germline lookup yields CDR1 MGHRA and CDR2 YSYEKL. The CDR3 nucleotides read TGCGCCAGCATCCAAGGTCATATGTCAGATACGCAGTATTTT. Amino acids: CASIQGHMSDTQYF.

The rearrangement links TRBV4-3 to TRBJ2-1; D gene ambiguous. The V and J ends lost 4 bases and 8 bases respectively, with 15 bases between them. The CDR3 spans 14 residues. From germline, CDR1 is LGHNA and CDR2 YSLEER. The CDR3: CASSRGPQGDEQFF. CDR3 sequence (DNA): TGCGCCAGCAGCCGAGGCCCCCAAGGCGATGAGCAGTTCTTC.

Details on this clonotype: No DNA is shown, since the ends of the CDR3 on it are uncertain; the CDR3 is the one TCRdb lists. CDR3 in amino acids: CISVSEATPKETQYF. V and J are TRBV7-5 and TRBJ2-5; no DNA check was done on the table's D call, TRBD1. TRBV7-5 is recorded as a pseudogene. The CDR3 totals 15 residues, both ends included.

The genes are TRBV7-2 and TRBJ2-7; no clear D gene. Germline V gene sequence: CDR1 SGHTA, CDR2 FQGNSA. V was clipped by 5 bases and J by 3 bases, with 11 bases between them. The CDR3 contains 13 residues. As DNA, the CDR3 is TGTGCCAGCAGCGATGGAGTAGGCTACGAGCAGTACTTC. Translation: CASSDGVGYEQYF.

The chain links TRBV20-1 to TRBJ2-7; a weak D match, TRBD2 (5 bases). The CDR3 has 13 residues. Germline V gene sequence: CDR1 DFQATT, CDR2 SNEGSKA (reference sequence). Trimming left V 4 bases short and J 2 bases short, with 12 bases between. CDR3 sequence reads: CSATLPGTYEQYF. CDR3 DNA: TGCAGTGCTACCCTCCCGGGGACCTACGAGCAGTACTTC.

This chain uses TRBV20-1 with TRBJ2-3; no clear D gene. The CDR3 spans 12 residues. CDR1 is DFQATT, CDR2 SNEGSKA, per germline (reference sequence). V was shortened by 4 bases and J by 6 bases, with 11 bases between the two germline ends. CDR3 loop: CSATWVGDTQYF. The DNA of the CDR3 is TGCAGTGCTACCTGGGTAGGGGATACGCAGTATTTT.

This clonotype was seen a single time. The genes are TRBV20-1 and TRBJ2-1; D gene ambiguous. The V gene lost 3 bases and the J gene lost 0 bases, with 9 bases spanning the gap. The CDR3 contains 14 residues. CDR1 and CDR2 (germline): DFQATT, SNEGSKA (reference sequence). CDR3 in DNA: TGCAGTGCTAGTCCCCCGCTCTCCTACAATGAGCAGTTCTTC. Residues: CSASPPLSYNEQFF.

V and J are TRBV5-6 and TRBJ1-1; a possible D gene is TRBD1 (6 bases). The V end lost 3 bases, the J end lost 1 base, and 13 bases lay between the germline ends. The CDR3 is made up of 15 amino acids. CDR1 is SGHDT and CDR2 is YYEEEE in the germline V gene. CDR3 loop: CASSSPDRSNTEAFF. The CDR3 nucleotides read TGTGCCAGCAGCTCCCCAGACAGGTCGAACACTGAAGCTTTCTTT.

The V call is TRBV20-1, the J call TRBJ2-7, with D possibly being TRBD2 (6 bases). Germline CDR1 is DFQATT and CDR2 is SNEGSKA (reference sequence). Trimming left V 1 base short and J 6 bases short, with 25 bases between. CDR3 length equals 17 residues. Written as DNA, the CDR3 is TGCAGTGCTAGAGCTTTGGGGCGGGTTTCCGCGGGGAGCGAGCAGTACTTC. It encodes CSARALGRVSAGSEQYF.

The CDR3 loop reads CAISESTSGQETQYF. The CDR3 bases are TGTGCCATCAGTGAGTCGACTAGCGGGCAAGAGACCCAGTACTTC. The chain carries TRBV10-3 and TRBJ2-5; 10 bases agree with TRBD2. From germline, CDR1 is ENHRY and CDR2 SYGVKD. The CDR3 has 15 amino acids. V dropped 0 bases and J dropped 2; count of bases not matched to a gene: 0.

The chain combines TRBV28 with TRBJ2-4, with D possibly TRBD2 on 5 matching bases. Germline V gene sequence: CDR1 MDHEN, CDR2 SYDVKM. This CDR3 comprises 15 residues. The ends were cut back, 4 bases at V and 1 base at J, with 11 bases in the middle. CDR3 protein: CASSSLAGAKNIQYF. CDR3 DNA sequence: TGTGCCAGCAGTTCTCTAGCCGGGGCCAAAAACATTCAGTACTTC.

V gene TRBV5-1 combines with J gene TRBJ2-2; possible D gene TRBD2, 5 bases. This CDR3 is 14 amino acids long. Germline CDR1 reads SGHRS; CDR2 reads YFSETQ. With 0 bases removed from V and 5 bases from J, the gap between germline ends came to 8 bases. CDR3 loop: CASSLGTLTGELFF. The CDR3 DNA sequence: TGCGCCAGCAGCTTGGGGACTTTGACCGGGGAGCTGTTTTTT.

The chain combines TRBV4-2 with TRBJ2-5; D is ambiguous. The V gene lost 5 bases and the J gene lost 4 bases, with 11 bases spanning the gap. CDR1 is LGHNA, CDR2 YNFKEQ, per germline. CDR3 length: 13 residues. CDR3 DNA: TGTGCCAGCAGCGATCGGACCCGAGAGACCCAGTACTTC. Its protein is CASSDRTRETQYF.

This clonotype is a singleton in its sample. The chain couples TRBV5-1 to TRBJ1-1, with D unresolved. This CDR3 contains 13 residues. Germline CDR1 is SGHRS and CDR2 is YFSETQ. V shed 0 bases and J shed 4 bases, with 7 bases lying between them. The CDR3 DNA follows: TGCGCCAGCAGCTTGGATTCGTCCACTGAAGCTTTCTTT. Translated: CASSLDSSTEAFF.

The CDR3 loop reads CSVEDPLTDTQYF. The CDR3 DNA is TGCAGCGTTGAAGATCCCCTCACAGATACGCAGTATTTT. The V call is TRBV29-1, the J call TRBJ2-3; the D is unclear. The CDR3 is made up of 13 amino acids. The germline V gene encodes CDR1 SQVTM and CDR2 ANQGSEA. V lost 0 bases to trimming and J lost 2 bases, with 6 bases between them.

V usage is TRBV30 and J usage is TRBJ1-1; D uncertain. Deletions cut 0 bases from V and 7 bases from J, with 12 bases between. The germline CDR1 and CDR2 sequences are GTSNPN and SVGIG (reference sequence). This CDR3 contains 13 residues. Here the CDR3 DNA reads TGTGCCTGGAGTGTACCCTTTATTTTTGAAGCTTTCTTT. Translation: CAWSVPFIFEAFF. Together with reference TRBV30 and TRBJ1-1, the CDR3 gives the full variable domain: SQTIHQWPATLVQPVGSPLSLECTVEGTSNPNLYWYRQAAGRGLQLLFYSVGIGQISSEVPQNLSASRPQDRQFILSSKKLLLSDSGFYLCAWSVPFIFEAFFGQGTRLTVV.

The rearrangement joins TRBV4-2 to TRBJ2-1, with 7 bases fitting TRBD2. Germline V gives CDR1 LGHNA, CDR2 YNFKEQ. The CDR3 consists of 15 residues. With 0 bases clipped from V and 15 bases from J, the junction kept 14 bases outside the gene matches. The DNA for the CDR3 is TGTGCCAGCAGCCAAGAACACTTAGAGCGGGGCCCTTGGTTCTTC. It yields the protein CASSQEHLERGPWFF.